This T cell receptor (beta chain) was recorded in a study of response to subunit inactivated influenza vaccine. TCRdb reprocessed the RT-PCR reads with MiXCR, giving one entry per CDR3 protein. The sample yields roughly 500,000 distinct CDR3 sequences, under 30% seen once. This clonotype was found once. CDR3 length: 15 residues. Looked up from germline, CDR1 is SEHNR and CDR2 is FQNEAQ (reference sequence). Trimming removed 5 bases from V and 3 bases from J; junction bases left unmatched: 7. This sample also belongs to another study, concerning T cells expressing NK-cell markers. In that study: The TCR beta cDNA came from 5'RACE template switching with UMIs. Seven HCMV-seropositive donors and one seronegative donor made up the eight sequenced donors. The authors restricted sorting to alpha-beta TCR T cells with an anti-gamma-delta TCR antibody in several experiments. The share of CD8+ T cells held by dominant NKG2C+ clonotypes was about 1.0-8% in 5 or 6 donors.

Sequences were derived from CD4+ T cells sorted from PBMCs, sampled 12 days after vaccination. This receptor was obtained from a man over 45 who received an inactivated influenza vaccine. The chain combines TRBV7-9 with TRBJ2-5; 9 bases align to TRBD1. CDR3 protein: CASSPPGTGKETQYF. The CDR3, as DNA: TGTGCCAGCAGCCCGCCGGGGACAGGGAAAGAGACCCAGTACTTC.